Reported below is one T cell receptor (beta chain). These data are taken from a study of cytomegalovirus exposure and HLA in healthy donors. CDR1 GTSNPN and CDR2 SVGIG come from the germline V gene (reference sequence). CDR3 length: 16 residues. Deletions cut 2 bases from V and 0 bases from J, with 14 bases between. The study ran its PCR with 60 Vbeta and 13 Jbeta primers. Produced via immunoSEQ multiplex PCR; TCRdb's table is partial and in-frame only. The data show around 100,000 clones, with approximately 70% seen just once and 8.7% held by the top ten. This chain links TRBV30 with TRBJ1-3; D may be TRBD1 (5 bases). What was sequenced was PBMCs. This receptor was obtained from a man in his thirties or forties in good health and CMV-seropositive. The CDR3 protein is CAWSRRQHFSGNTIYF. In DNA form, the CDR3 reads TGTGCCTGGAGTCGAAGACAGCACTTCTCTGGAAACACCATATATTTT.